The 17 T cell receptor beta chains reported below all come from one sample, sequenced in a study of T-cell memory formation after mild COVID-19. TCRdb reanalysed the 5' RACE reads using MiXCR and keeps one entry per CDR3 protein. Of roughly 370,000 distinct CDR3 sequences listed, about 17% are singletons. Material for sequencing was PBMCs or a T cell subset sorted from them (not recorded which). The receptors were gathered from a young man who had mild COVID-19 (a few samples of this study predate the infection). Cell type and time point are not known.

This clonotype was counted a few times. The chain combines TRBV6-2 or TRBV6-3 with TRBJ1-6, with 8 nucleotides matching TRBD1. V dropped 6 bases and J dropped 6; count of bases not matched to a gene: 4. This CDR3 region has 14 residues. Germline CDR1 MNHEY, CDR2 SVGEGT. CDR3 residues: CASRRDRFNSPLHF. The CDR3 DNA is TGTGCCAGCAGACGGGACAGGTTTAATTCACCCCTCCACTTT.

The chain links TRBV7-3 to TRBJ1-1, with 11 nucleotides matching TRBD1. The V segment lost 5 bases and the J segment 5 bases; nucleotides outside the gene matches: 4. The CDR3 consists of 14 residues. Germline CDR1 is SGHTA and CDR2 is FQGTGA. CDR3 nucleotide sequence: TGTGCCAGCAGCGCCGGGACAGGGGGGACTGAAGCTTTCTTT. Its translation is CASSAGTGGTEAFF.

In this sample, this clonotype turned up a few times. J is TRBJ2-5 and V is TRBV24-1; D possibly corresponds to TRBD2 (7 bases). The CDR3 is 14 residues long. Trimming took 9 bases from V and 0 from J, leaving 13 bases between them. Per the germline V gene, CDR1 is KGHDR and CDR2 is SFDVKD. CDR3 bases: TGTGCCACCGCGGGAGAGGGGGACCAAGAGACCCAGTACTTC. Translation gives CATAGEGDQETQYF.

This clonotype showed up just a few times. This CDR3 is CASSLDGPVRILTQYF. The CDR3 nucleotides read TGTGCCAGCAGCCTGGACGGTCCCGTACGCATCCTGACCCAGTACTTC. The V call is TRBV7-2, the J call TRBJ2-5; D is undetermined. Trimming removed 5 bases from V and 7 bases from J, with 23 bases in between. Germline V CDR1 and CDR2: SGHTA, FQGNSA. There are 16 residues in the CDR3.

The chain has TRBV20-1 and TRBJ2-1, with no clear D. Trimming shortened V by 3 bases and J by 2 bases, and 11 bases separated the two germline ends. CDR3 size: 14 residues. Germline assignment: CDR1 DFQATT and CDR2 SNEGSKA (reference sequence). This CDR3 reads CSASATVPYNEQFF. For the CDR3, the DNA is TGCAGTGCTAGTGCCACAGTTCCCTACAATGAGCAGTTCTTC.

This chain uses TRBV20-1 with TRBJ2-7; no clear D. Trimming took 0 bases from V and 7 from J, leaving 19 bases between them. Germline assignment: CDR1 DFQATT and CDR2 SNEGSKA (reference sequence). The CDR3 has 15 amino acids. The CDR3, as DNA: TGCAGTGCTAGAGATCGATATGGGGTCCCCAGTGAGCAGTACGTC. This gives the protein CSARDRYGVPSEQYV.

This clonotype was observed a handful of times. V and J are TRBV12-3 or TRBV12-4 and TRBJ2-2, with 11 positions matching TRBD2. This CDR3 is built from 15 residues. Germline trimming cut 6 bases from V and 5 bases from J; bases unmatched to any gene: 5. The CDR3 loop is CASSLRLAGTGELFF. For the CDR3, the DNA is TGTGCCAGCAGCCTCCGACTAGCGGGAACCGGGGAGCTGTTTTTT.

The rearrangement joins TRBV12-3 or TRBV12-4 to TRBJ2-4; D uncertain. The V end was cut by 8 bases, the J end by 6 bases, with 11 bases between. This CDR3 contains 12 residues. The CDR3 DNA reads as TGTGCCAGCCTTGGGGTGACAAACATTCAGTACTTC. Translated: CASLGVTNIQYF.

V is TRBV4-1 and J is TRBJ2-7, with D perhaps matching TRBD2 (6 bases). Trimming removed 4 bases from V and 6 bases from J, with 19 bases in between. The CDR3 sequence is 15 residues long. CDR1 is MGHRA, CDR2 YSYEKL, per germline. DNA for the CDR3: TGCGCCAGCAGCCTCTCTCGGGGACTTCGACGCGAGCAGTACTTC. This encodes CASSLSRGLRREQYF.

This clonotype was observed a handful of times. This chain joins TRBV5-4 and TRBJ2-7; the match to TRBD1 covers 8 bases. The germline CDR1 and CDR2 sequences are SGHNT and YYREEE (reference sequence). J lost 5 bases, V lost 4 bases, and 8 bases had no gene match. This CDR3 has 14 amino acids. The CDR3 nucleotides read TGTGCCAGCAGCCCCGACAGGGGTTGGGACGAGCAGTACTTC. This gives the protein CASSPDRGWDEQYF.

This rearrangement joins TRBV5-1 to TRBJ1-2, with 9 nucleotides matching TRBD1. Germline V gives CDR1 SGHRS, CDR2 YFSETQ. Germline trimming cut 3 bases from V and 3 bases from J; bases unmatched to any gene: 3. The CDR3 runs to 14 residues. The CDR3 loop reads CASSWDRVDYGYTF. In DNA form, the CDR3 reads TGCGCCAGCAGCTGGGACAGGGTTGACTATGGCTACACCTTC.

This clonotype was seen a few times. The rearrangement links TRBV4-2 to TRBJ1-6; D ambiguous. Per the germline V gene, CDR1 is LGHNA and CDR2 is YNFKEQ. The CDR3 covers 16 residues. V was pared by 8 bases and J by 0 bases, with 14 bases between. DNA for the CDR3: TGTGCCAGCGGGCGGGATGCGAGCTCCTATAATTCACCCCTCCACTTT. Translation: CASGRDASSYNSPLHF.

This chain uses TRBV28 with TRBJ1-2, with a tentative D call TRBD1 (5 bases). V was trimmed by 7 bases and J by 7 bases, leaving 13 bases between them. Germline V gene sequence: CDR1 MDHEN, CDR2 SYDVKM. The CDR3 runs 12 residues. The CDR3 here is CASTVSGGGYTF. CDR3 DNA: TGTGCCAGCACCGTCTCGGGGGGTGGCTACACCTTC.

This clonotype was detected a few times. This chain joins TRBV12-5 and TRBJ2-1, with D possibly matching TRBD2 (6 bases). There are 17 residues in the CDR3. The germline V gene encodes CDR1 LGHNT and CDR2 FRNRAP. Trimming removed 0 bases from V and 7 bases from J, with 19 bases in between. CDR3 protein: CASGLVRGSGDENEQFF. In DNA form, the CDR3 reads TGTGCTAGTGGTTTGGTAAGGGGTAGCGGCGACGAAAATGAGCAGTTCTTC.

The J gene is TRBJ2-7, the V gene TRBV5-1; D not resolved. Trimming removed 7 bases at V and 4 bases at J, with 9 bases between. CDR1 SGHRS and CDR2 YFSETQ come from the germline V gene. There are 11 residues in the CDR3. CDR3 bases: TGCGCCAGCCGCGACGGTTACGAGCAGTACTTC. The encoded protein is CASRDGYEQYF.

This clonotype has just a few counts. This chain uses TRBV4-1 with TRBJ1-5; TRBD1 agrees at 9 bases. This CDR3 region has 17 residues. Germline CDR1 is MGHRA and CDR2 is YSYEKL. J was trimmed by 6 bases and V by 3 bases; bases with no gene match: 12. The CDR3 loop reads CASSQGPPGQGGQPQHF. The DNA for the CDR3 is TGCGCCAGCAGCCAGGGGCCCCCGGGACAGGGAGGTCAGCCCCAGCATTTT.

The chain employs TRBV12-3 or TRBV12-4 and TRBJ2-3; 11 nucleotides line up with TRBD2. V shed 5 bases, J shed 4 bases, and the junction held 5 bases outside the gene matches. This CDR3 has 15 amino acids. CDR3 protein: CASSPIAGGPDTQYF. The CDR3, as DNA: TGTGCCAGCAGTCCAATAGCGGGGGGGCCAGATACGCAGTATTTT.